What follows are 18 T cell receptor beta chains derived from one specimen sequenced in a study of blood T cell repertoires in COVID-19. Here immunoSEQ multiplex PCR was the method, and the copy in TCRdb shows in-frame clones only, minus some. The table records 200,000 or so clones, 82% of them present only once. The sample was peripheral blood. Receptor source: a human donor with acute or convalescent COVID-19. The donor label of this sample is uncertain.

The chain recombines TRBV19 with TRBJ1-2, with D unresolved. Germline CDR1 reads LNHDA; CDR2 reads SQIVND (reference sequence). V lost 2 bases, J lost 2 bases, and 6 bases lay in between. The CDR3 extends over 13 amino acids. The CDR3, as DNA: TGTGCCAGTAGTATATCCAGGAACTATGGCTACACCTTC. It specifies CASSISRNYGYTF.

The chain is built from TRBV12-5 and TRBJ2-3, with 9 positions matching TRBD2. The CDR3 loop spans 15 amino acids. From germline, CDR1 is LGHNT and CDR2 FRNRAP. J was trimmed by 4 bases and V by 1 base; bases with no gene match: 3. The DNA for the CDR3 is TGTGCTAGTGGTTTGGGTTCTAGCGGGGCAGATACGCAGTATTTT. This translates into CASGLGSSGADTQYF.

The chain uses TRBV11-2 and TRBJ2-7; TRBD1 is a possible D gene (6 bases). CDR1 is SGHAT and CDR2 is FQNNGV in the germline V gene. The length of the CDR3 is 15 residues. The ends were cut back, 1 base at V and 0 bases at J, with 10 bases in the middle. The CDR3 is CASSLGQGSSYEQYF. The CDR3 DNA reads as TGTGCCAGCAGCTTAGGTCAGGGGAGCTCCTACGAGCAGTACTTC.

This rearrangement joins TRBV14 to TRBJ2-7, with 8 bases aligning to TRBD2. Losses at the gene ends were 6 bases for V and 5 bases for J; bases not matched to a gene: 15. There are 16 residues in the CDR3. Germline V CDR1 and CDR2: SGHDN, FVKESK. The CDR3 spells CASRTLSGESTNEQYF. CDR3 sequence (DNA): TGTGCCAGCAGAACCCTTAGCGGGGAGTCAACCAACGAGCAGTACTTC.

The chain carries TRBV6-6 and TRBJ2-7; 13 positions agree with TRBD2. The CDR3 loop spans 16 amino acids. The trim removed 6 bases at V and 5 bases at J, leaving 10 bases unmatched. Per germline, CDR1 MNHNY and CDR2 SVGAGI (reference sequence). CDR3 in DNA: TGTGCCAGCAGCTGGACTAGCGGGAGAGGTTTTCACGAGCAGTACTTC. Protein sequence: CASSWTSGRGFHEQYF.

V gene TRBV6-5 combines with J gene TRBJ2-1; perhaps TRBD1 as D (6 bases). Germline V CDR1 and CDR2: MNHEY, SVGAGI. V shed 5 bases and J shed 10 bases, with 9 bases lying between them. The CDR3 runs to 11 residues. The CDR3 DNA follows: TGTGCCAGCAGTCAGGGGATAGAGCAGTTCTTC. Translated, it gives CASSQGIEQFF.

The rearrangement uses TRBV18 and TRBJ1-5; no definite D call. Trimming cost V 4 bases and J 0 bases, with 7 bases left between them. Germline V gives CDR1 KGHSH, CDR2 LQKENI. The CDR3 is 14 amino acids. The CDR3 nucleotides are TGTGCCAGCTCACTATCGGTTAGCAATCAGCCCCAGCATTTT. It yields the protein CASSLSVSNQPQHF.

CDR3 amino acids: CASSQEHGTGLNSPLHF. For the CDR3, the DNA is TGTGCCAGCAGCCAAGAACACGGGACAGGGCTAAATTCACCCCTCCACTTT. The rearrangement uses TRBV3-1 (or the pseudogene TRBV3-2) and TRBJ1-6, with 9 bases lining up with TRBD1. Germline V gene lookup returns CDR1 LGHDT and CDR2 YNNKEL (reference sequence). The CDR3 contains 17 residues. V was pared by 0 bases and J by 7 bases, with 7 bases of the junction left unmatched.

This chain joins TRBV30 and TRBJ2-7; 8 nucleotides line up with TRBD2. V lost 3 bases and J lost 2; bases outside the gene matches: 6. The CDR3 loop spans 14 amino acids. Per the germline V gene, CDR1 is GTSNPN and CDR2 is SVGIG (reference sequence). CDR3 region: CAWRLAGNTYEQYF. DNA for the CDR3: TGTGCCTGGAGATTAGCGGGGAACACCTACGAGCAGTACTTC.

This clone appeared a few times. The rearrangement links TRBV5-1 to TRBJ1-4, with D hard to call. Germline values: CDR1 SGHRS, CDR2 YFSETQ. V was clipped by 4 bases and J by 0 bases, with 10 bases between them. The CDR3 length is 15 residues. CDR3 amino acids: CASSPGSATNEKLFF. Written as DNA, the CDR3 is TGCGCCAGCAGCCCCGGCAGCGCAACTAATGAAAAACTGTTTTTT.

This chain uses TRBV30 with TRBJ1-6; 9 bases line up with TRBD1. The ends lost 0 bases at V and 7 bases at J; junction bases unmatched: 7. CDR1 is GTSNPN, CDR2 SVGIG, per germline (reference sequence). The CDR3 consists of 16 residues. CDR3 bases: TGTGCCTGGAGTGTACAGGGGGCAGGGAGAAATTCACCCCTCCACTTT. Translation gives CAWSVQGAGRNSPLHF.

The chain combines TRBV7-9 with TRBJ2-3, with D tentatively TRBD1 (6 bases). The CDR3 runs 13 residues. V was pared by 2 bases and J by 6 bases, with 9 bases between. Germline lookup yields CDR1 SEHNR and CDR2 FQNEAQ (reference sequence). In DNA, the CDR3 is TGTGCCAGCAGCTTAACAGGGACGGATACGCAGTATTTT. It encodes CASSLTGTDTQYF. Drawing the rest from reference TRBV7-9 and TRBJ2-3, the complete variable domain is DTGVSQNPRHKITKRGQNVTFRCDPISEHNRLYWYRQTLGQGPEFLTYFQNEAQLEKSRLLSDRFSAERPKGSFSTLEIQRTEQGDSAMYLCASSLTGTDTQYFGPGTRLTVL.

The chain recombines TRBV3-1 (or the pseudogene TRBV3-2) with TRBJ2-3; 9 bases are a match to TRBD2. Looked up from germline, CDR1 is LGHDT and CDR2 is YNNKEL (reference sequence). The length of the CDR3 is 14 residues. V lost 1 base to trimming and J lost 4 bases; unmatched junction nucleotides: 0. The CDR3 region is CASSQVAGADTQYF. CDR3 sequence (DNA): TGTGCCAGCAGCCAAGTAGCGGGAGCAGATACGCAGTATTTT.

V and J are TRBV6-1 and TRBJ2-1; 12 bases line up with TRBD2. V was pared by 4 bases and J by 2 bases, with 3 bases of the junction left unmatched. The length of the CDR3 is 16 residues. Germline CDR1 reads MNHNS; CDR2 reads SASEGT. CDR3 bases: TGTGCCAGCAGTGGGGGGACTAGCGGGCCCTACAATGAGCAGTTCTTC. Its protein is CASSGGTSGPYNEQFF.

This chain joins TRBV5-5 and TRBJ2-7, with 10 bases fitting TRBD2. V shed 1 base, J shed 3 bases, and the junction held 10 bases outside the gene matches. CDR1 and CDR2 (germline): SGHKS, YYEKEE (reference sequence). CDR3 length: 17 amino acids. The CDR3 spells CASSLTPSGSGIYEQYF. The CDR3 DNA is TGTGCCAGCAGCTTGACGCCTAGCGGGAGTGGGATCTACGAGCAGTACTTC.

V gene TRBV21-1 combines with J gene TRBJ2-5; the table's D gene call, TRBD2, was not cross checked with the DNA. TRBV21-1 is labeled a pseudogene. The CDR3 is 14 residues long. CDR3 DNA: TGTGCCAGCAGCAAAGGGGAGGGAGGAGAGACCCAGTACTTC. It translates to CASSKGEGGETQYF.

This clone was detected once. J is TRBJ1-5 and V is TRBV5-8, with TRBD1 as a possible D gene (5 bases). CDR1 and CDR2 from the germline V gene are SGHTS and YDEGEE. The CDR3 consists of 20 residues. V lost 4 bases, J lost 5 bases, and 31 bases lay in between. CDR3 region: CASSPSPFFQGNKPHQPQHF. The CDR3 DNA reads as TGTGCCAGCAGCCCGTCCCCCTTCTTTCAGGGCAACAAACCCCATCAGCCCCAGCATTTT.

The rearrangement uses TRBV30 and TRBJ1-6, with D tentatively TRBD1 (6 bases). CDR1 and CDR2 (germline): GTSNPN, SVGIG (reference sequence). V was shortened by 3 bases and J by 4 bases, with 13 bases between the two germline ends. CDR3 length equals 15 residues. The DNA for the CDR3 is TGTGCCTGGAGAAAAGGGGGTGTTTATAATTCACCCCTCCACTTT. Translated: CAWRKGGVYNSPLHF.